The clone carrying this TCR beta chain occurred many times. Germline values: CDR1 LGHNA, CDR2 YNFKEQ. Trimming at V came to 4 bases and at J to 5 bases, leaving 12 bases not matched to a gene. CDR3 length: 16 amino acids. This sample is drawn from a study of Graves' ophthalmopathy and Graves' hyperthyroidism. Study-wide context: Peripheral blood (taken before any treatment) was collected at initial diagnosis.

The sequenced template was RNA, covering the TCR beta CDR3 region. First-round RT-PCR with HTBI primers preceded a second-round multiplex PCR. TCRdb reanalysed the multiplex PCR reads using MiXCR and keeps one entry per CDR3 protein. There are roughly 400,000 distinct CDR3 sequences in the sample; 15% to 19% occur only once, and roughly 7% lies in the top ten. The sequence was collected from a woman in her late teens or twenties with stable Graves' hyperthyroidism. Sequencing was done on a sample of peripheral blood. This chain joins TRBV4-2 and TRBJ1-1; 8 bases agree with TRBD1. The CDR3 nucleotides are TGTGCCAGCAGCCCTGCTCAGGGGGCAAGGTCGACTGAAGCTTTCTTT. It specifies CASSPAQGARSTEAFF.